This T cell receptor beta chain was sequenced in a study of blood T cell repertoires in COVID-19. Using immunoSEQ multiplex PCR, the repertoire was profiled, and TCRdb retains in-frame clones only, with some absent. The table has roughly 300,000 clones, roughly 91% seen once. CDR1 and CDR2 from the germline V gene are MDHEN and SYDVKM. The V gene lost 7 bases and the J gene lost 4 bases, with 17 bases spanning the gap. This CDR3 has 14 residues. Those who participated ranged in age from about 18 to 95 years and resided in about 24 US areas. Sequenced material: PBMCs or T cells enriched from blood (not recorded which). The chain joins TRBV28 to TRBJ2-7; the D gene is possibly TRBD2 (5 bases). This receptor was identified in a woman in her thirties or forties with acute COVID-19. The DNA of the CDR3 is TGTGCCAGCATCCAAGGGTCGGGGTTGTACGAGCAGTACTTC. This encodes CASIQGSGLYEQYF.